A single T cell receptor (beta chain) is shown here with its context. The data are from a study of shared T cell receptors in the human thymus. Data came from immunoSEQ multiplex PCR; TCRdb stores just in-frame clones and leaves some out. The sample carries 720,000 or so clones, approximately 85% recorded once. The CDR3 has 16 amino acids. The germline V and J ends were trimmed by 2 bases and 0 bases, with 11 bases remaining between them. Germline CDR1 reads MNHEY; CDR2 reads SVGAGI. The same data also contributed to another study, on human thymus T cells. That work states: Congenital heart defects were the reason for the corrective surgery that the donors, healthy Finnish infants, were having. During corrective heart surgery, resections were taken, and the thymus tissue came from them. Repertoires from thymus and blood appeared to show biased V and J gene usage. Highly overlapping thymic repertoires among unrelated individuals were reported in related research.

The sample was thymocytes. V usage is TRBV6-5 and J usage is TRBJ2-1, with D unresolved. This sequence originates from a girl under three years old with a congenital heart defect. The CDR3 here is CASSYDTTSSYNEQFF. Written as DNA, the CDR3 is TGTGCCAGCAGTTACGACACAACGAGCTCCTACAATGAGCAGTTCTTC.